These 27 T cell receptor beta chains originate from one sample sequenced in a study of cytomegalovirus exposure and HLA in healthy donors. Vbeta (60) and Jbeta (13) primers were used in the PCR. The repertoire was sequenced with immunoSEQ multiplex PCR; TCRdb's copy has only in-frame clones and lacks some. Its clone listing holds approximately 150,000 clones. The sequenced sample was PBMCs. All receptors derive from a woman between 18 and 30 years old in good health and CMV-seronegative.

The rearrangement uses TRBV5-1 and TRBJ1-1; 7 positions match TRBD1. The V gene's germline CDR1 is SGHRS and CDR2 YFSETQ. V lost 4 bases and J lost 0; bases outside the gene matches: 6. The CDR3 has 15 amino acids. In nucleotides, the CDR3 is TGCGCCAGCAGCACTGAGGGACAGATGAACACTGAAGCTTTCTTT. Amino acids: CASSTEGQMNTEAFF.

The chain is built from TRBV10-1 and TRBJ2-6, with a tentative D call TRBD1 (6 bases). The CDR3 runs 16 residues. V gave up 0 bases and J gave up 0 bases, with 6 bases separating them. Germline V gene sequence: CDR1 WNHNN, CDR2 SYGVQD (reference sequence). The CDR3 protein is CASSESGGSGANVLTF. The CDR3, as DNA: TGCGCCAGCAGTGAGTCAGGGGGCTCTGGGGCCAACGTCCTGACTTTC.

The chain uses TRBV5-5 and TRBJ2-7; D gene unclear. This CDR3 comprises 13 residues. Looked up from germline, CDR1 is SGHKS and CDR2 is YYEKEE (reference sequence). V was shortened by 0 bases and J by 6 bases, with 10 bases between the two germline ends. The CDR3: CASSLGLGGEQYV. CDR3 nucleotides: TGTGCCAGCAGCTTGGGACTCGGTGGCGAGCAGTACGTC.

The V call is TRBV7-6, the J call TRBJ2-5; 11 nucleotides align to TRBD2. V dropped 3 bases and J dropped 2; count of bases not matched to a gene: 5. Germline V gene lookup returns CDR1 SGHVS and CDR2 FNYEAQ. This CDR3 comprises 16 residues. This CDR3 reads CASSFLTSGGQETQYF. The CDR3 DNA follows: TGTGCCAGCAGCTTCCTCACTAGCGGGGGACAAGAGACCCAGTACTTC. Complete variable domain (other parts from reference TRBV7-6 and TRBJ2-5): GAGVSQSPRYKVTKRGQDVALRCDPISGHVSLYWYRQALGQGPEFLTYFNYEAQQDKSGLPNDRFSAERPEGSISTLTIQRTEQRDSAMYRCASSFLTSGGQETQYFGPGTRLLVL.

V is TRBV10-2 and J is TRBJ2-6, with a weak D call TRBD2 (5 bases). Germline V gene sequence: CDR1 WSHSY, CDR2 SAAADI. Deletions cut 1 base from V and 3 bases from J, with 13 bases between. The length of the CDR3 is 17 residues. The CDR3 bases are TGCGCCAGCAGTGAGTTACTAGGTCCTGGTGGGGCCAACGTCCTGACTTTC. Amino acids: CASSELLGPGGANVLTF.

The gene calls are TRBV5-4 and TRBJ1-2; TRBD1 matches 7 bases. Germline V gives CDR1 SGHNT, CDR2 YYREEE (reference sequence). This CDR3 has 13 residues. The trim removed 3 bases at V and 6 bases at J, leaving 5 bases unmatched. CDR3 sequence reads: CASSWDRSHGYTF. DNA for the CDR3: TGTGCCAGCAGCTGGGACAGATCCCATGGCTACACCTTC. The full variable domain, its missing parts supplied by reference TRBV5-4 and TRBJ1-2, is ETGVTQSPTHLIKTRGQQVTLRCSSQSGHNTVSWYQQALGQGPQFIFQYYREEENGRGNFPPRFSGLQFPNYSSELNVNALELDDSALYLCASSWDRSHGYTFGSGTRLTVV.

J is TRBJ2-2 and V is TRBV4-2, with unresolved D. Trimming left V 4 bases short and J 5 bases short, with 14 bases between. Germline CDR1 is LGHNA and CDR2 is YNFKEQ. The CDR3 runs 15 residues. CDR3 protein: CASSLGGELTGELFF. CDR3 bases: TGTGCCAGCAGCCTCGGCGGAGAGTTAACCGGGGAGCTGTTTTTT.

The genes are TRBV12-5 and TRBJ1-2; the D is unclear. Trimming took 0 bases from V and 7 from J, leaving 15 bases between them. CDR1 and CDR2 from the germline V gene are LGHNT and FRNRAP. The length of the CDR3 is 15 residues. The CDR3 nucleotides read TGTGCTAGTGGTTTGGTACCCAACCTACGTGGTGGCTACACCTTC. Its translation is CASGLVPNLRGGYTF.

This rearrangement joins TRBV19 to TRBJ1-1, with TRBD1 identical over 9 bases. V gave up 5 bases and J gave up 6 bases; unmatched junction bases: 7. Germline V gene sequence: CDR1 LNHDA, CDR2 SQIVND (reference sequence). This CDR3 has 14 amino acids. CDR3 loop: CASSQTGGLAEAFF. Here the CDR3 DNA reads TGTGCCAGTAGTCAGACAGGGGGTCTGGCTGAAGCTTTCTTT.

V is TRBV15 and J is TRBJ1-5; weak D call: TRBD1 (6 bases). Germline V gene data show CDR1 as LNHNV and CDR2 as YYDKDF (reference sequence). V was cut by 1 base and J by 5 bases, with 15 bases left in between. The CDR3 runs 16 residues. The CDR3 loop reads CATSRAQQGKDQPQHF. Here the CDR3 DNA reads TGTGCCACCAGCAGAGCCCAACAGGGTAAAGATCAGCCCCAGCATTTT.

V is TRBV11-1 and J is TRBJ1-2; possible D gene TRBD1, 5 bases. Between the trimmed V and J ends, which lost 4 bases and 8 bases, there was a span of 11 bases. From germline, CDR1 is SGHAT and CDR2 FQDESV (reference sequence). The CDR3 runs 12 residues. CDR3 amino acids: CASSSPGGGYTF. The CDR3 DNA reads TGTGCCAGCAGCTCCCCTGGGGGGGGCTACACCTTC.

This chain uses TRBV18 with TRBJ1-5; TRBD1 aligns across 7 bases. J lost 5 bases, V lost 3 bases, and 10 bases had no gene match. Germline assignment: CDR1 KGHSH and CDR2 LQKENI. The CDR3 loop spans 16 amino acids. CDR3 sequence (DNA): TGTGCCAGCTCACCTCGAGGGGGCAGGGTGGATCAGCCCCAGCATTTT. As protein: CASSPRGGRVDQPQHF.

Turning to this clone: Distinct nucleotide sequences in the sample also encode this CDR3. The genes are TRBV11-3 and TRBJ1-4; D is unresolved. Trimming took 5 bases from V and 8 from J, leaving 18 bases between them. This CDR3 contains 15 residues. Germline V gene lookup returns CDR1 SGHNT and CDR2 YENEEA. The CDR3 DNA sequence: TGTGCCAGCAGCCCCTCGCTCCCTAGTAGAGAAAAACTGTTTTTT. Encoded protein: CASSPSLPSREKLFF. Supplemented by reference TRBV11-3 and TRBJ1-4, the full variable domain reads EAGVVQSPRYKIIEKKQPVAFWCNPISGHNTLYWYLQNLGQGPELLIRYENEEAVDDSQLPKDRFSAERLKGVDSTLKIQPAELGDSAVYLCASSPSLPSREKLFFGSGTQLSVL.

V and J are TRBV4-1 and TRBJ2-6, with 8 bases matching TRBD1. Germline V gene data show CDR1 as MGHRA and CDR2 as YSYEKL. This CDR3 has 16 residues. Germline trimming cut 3 bases from V and 2 bases from J; bases unmatched to any gene: 3. The CDR3 loop is CASSQQQGAGANVLTF. Here the CDR3 DNA reads TGCGCCAGCAGCCAGCAACAGGGGGCTGGGGCCAACGTCCTGACTTTC.

A note on this clone: Other DNA sequences in this sample translate to the same CDR3. The V gene is TRBV5-1, the J gene TRBJ2-1; perhaps TRBD2 as D (7 bases). Deletions cut 0 bases from V and 0 bases from J, with 13 bases between. The CDR3 totals 17 residues. CDR1 is SGHRS and CDR2 is YFSETQ in the germline V gene. CDR3 in amino acids: CASSLAGGGSSYNEQFF. The CDR3 nucleotides are TGCGCCAGCAGCTTGGCGGGGGGCGGGAGCTCCTACAATGAGCAGTTCTTC.

The V gene is TRBV6-1, the J gene TRBJ1-5, with D unresolved. Trimming took 1 base from V and 4 from J, leaving 8 bases between them. Germline V gives CDR1 MNHNS, CDR2 SASEGT. The CDR3 consists of 14 residues. The CDR3 loop is CASSEVGGNQPQHF. In DNA, the CDR3 is TGTGCCAGCAGTGAAGTAGGAGGTAATCAGCCCCAGCATTTT.

The genes are TRBV7-2 and TRBJ2-1, with 9 bases aligning to TRBD2. V gave up 5 bases and J gave up 2 bases; unmatched junction bases: 7. The CDR3 has 16 amino acids. Germline values: CDR1 SGHTA, CDR2 FQGNSA. In DNA, the CDR3 is TGTGCCAGCAGCCCGTTAGCGGGAGCCGCCTACAATGAGCAGTTCTTC. The encoded protein is CASSPLAGAAYNEQFF. Looking up the rest from reference TRBV7-2 and TRBJ2-1 gives the full variable domain: GAGVSQSPSNKVTEKGKDVELRCDPISGHTALYWYRQSLGQGLEFLIYFQGNSAPDKSGLPSDRFSAERTGGSVSTLTIQRTQQEDSAVYLCASSPLAGAAYNEQFFGPGTRLTVL.

The chain employs TRBV11-2 and TRBJ1-5; 7 bases fit TRBD1. Unmatched junction bases numbered 4, after V lost 5 bases and J lost 6 bases. Germline lookup yields CDR1 SGHAT and CDR2 FQNNGV. CDR3 size: 13 residues. Here the CDR3 DNA reads TGTGCCAGCAGCCAAGGGGGCCGTCAGCCCCAGCATTTT. This gives the protein CASSQGGRQPQHF.

The J gene is TRBJ1-2, the V gene TRBV6-5; 9 bases align to TRBD1. Trimming removed 0 bases from V and 8 bases from J; junction bases left unmatched: 10. CDR1 is MNHEY, CDR2 SVGAGI, per germline. The CDR3 has 16 residues. In DNA, the CDR3 is TGTGCCAGCAGTTACTCACCCACCGGGACAGGGAACGGCTACACCTTC. Its protein is CASSYSPTGTGNGYTF.

This chain connects TRBV6-5 to TRBJ1-5; D is perhaps TRBD1 (6 bases). V gave up 8 bases and J gave up 6 bases, with 17 bases separating them. Germline CDR1 MNHEY, CDR2 SVGAGI. CDR3 length: 14 amino acids. CDR3 protein: CASSTEQGVQPQHF. The CDR3 DNA is TGTGCCAGCTCCACGGAACAGGGTGTTCAGCCCCAGCATTTT.

This chain links TRBV30 with TRBJ2-2, with D possibly TRBD2 on 6 matching bases. The CDR3 consists of 15 residues. The V and J ends lost 5 bases and 3 bases respectively, with 16 bases between them. CDR1 and CDR2 from the germline V gene are GTSNPN and SVGIG (reference sequence). The CDR3 DNA sequence: TGTGCCTGGGAGGTGGCGGGATGGGACACCGGGGAGCTGTTTTTT. Residues: CAWEVAGWDTGELFF.

The chain links TRBV5-1 to TRBJ2-1, with D tentatively TRBD2 (5 bases). The V gene lost 7 bases and the J gene lost 0 bases, with 11 bases spanning the gap. Germline values: CDR1 SGHRS, CDR2 YFSETQ. CDR3 length equals 14 residues. Here the CDR3 DNA reads TGCGCCAGCTACCGGGATGTCTCCTACAATGAGCAGTTCTTC. Residues: CASYRDVSYNEQFF.

This chain connects TRBV5-1 to TRBJ2-3; unclear D gene. Germline assignment: CDR1 SGHRS and CDR2 YFSETQ. The CDR3 spans 13 residues. V was pared by 1 base and J by 2 bases, with 5 bases between. CDR3 in amino acids: CASSLPLTDTQYF. CDR3 bases: TGCGCCAGCAGCTTGCCCCTCACAGATACGCAGTATTTT.

This sequence joins TRBV6-1 and TRBJ1-2; the D gene is possibly TRBD1 (5 bases). V dropped 6 bases and J dropped 3 bases, with 11 bases sitting between them. The CDR3 contains 13 residues. Germline V gene data show CDR1 as MNHNS and CDR2 as SASEGT. CDR3 region: CASRNTGDYGYTF. The CDR3 nucleotides read TGTGCCAGCAGGAACACGGGGGACTATGGCTACACCTTC.

With respect to this clone: This sample includes further DNA sequences coding for the same CDR3. V and J are TRBV6-1 and TRBJ2-1, with TRBD2 matching 12 bases. The CDR3 loop spans 18 amino acids. V shed 3 bases, J shed 2 bases, and the junction held 8 bases outside the gene matches. The V gene's germline CDR1 is MNHNS and CDR2 SASEGT. The DNA of the CDR3 is TGTGCCAGCAGTGAGCTAGCGGGAGGGGATTACCCCTACAATGAGCAGTTCTTC. It translates to CASSELAGGDYPYNEQFF.

The J gene is TRBJ2-2, the V gene TRBV5-1; TRBD2 aligns across 8 bases. This CDR3 region has 15 residues. Germline CDR1 SGHRS, CDR2 YFSETQ. V shed 5 bases, J shed 9 bases, and the junction held 12 bases outside the gene matches. In nucleotides, the CDR3 is TGCGCCAGCAGTCGGTTTAGCGGGACCGTTCGGGAGCTGTTTTTT. Its protein product is CASSRFSGTVRELFF.

This chain uses TRBV7-9 with TRBJ2-5, with 8 nucleotides matching TRBD1. Germline V gene lookup returns CDR1 SEHNR and CDR2 FQNEAQ (reference sequence). This CDR3 is 15 amino acids long. The trim removed 5 bases at V and 2 bases at J, leaving 7 bases unmatched. The CDR3 bases are TGTGCCAGCAGCACAGGGGGTGGGGTTCAAGAGACCCAGTACTTC. Encoded protein: CASSTGGGVQETQYF.